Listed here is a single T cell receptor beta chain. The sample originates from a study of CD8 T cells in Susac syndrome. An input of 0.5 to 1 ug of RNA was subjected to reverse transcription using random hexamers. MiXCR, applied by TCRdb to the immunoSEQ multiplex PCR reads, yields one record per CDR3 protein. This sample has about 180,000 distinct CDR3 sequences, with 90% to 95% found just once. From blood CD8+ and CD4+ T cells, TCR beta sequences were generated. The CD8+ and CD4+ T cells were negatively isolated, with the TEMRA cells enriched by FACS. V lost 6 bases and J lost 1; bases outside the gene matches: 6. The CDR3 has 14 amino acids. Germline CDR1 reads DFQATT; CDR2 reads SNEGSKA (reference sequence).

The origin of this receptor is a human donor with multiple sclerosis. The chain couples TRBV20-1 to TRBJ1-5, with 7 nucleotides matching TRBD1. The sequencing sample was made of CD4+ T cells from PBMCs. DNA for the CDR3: TGCAGTGCAACGACAGGGATAAGCAATCAGCCCCAGCATTTT. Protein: CSATTGISNQPQHF.